Below are 27 T cell receptor beta chains sequenced from a single sample in a study of blood T cell repertoires in COVID-19. The assay was immunoSEQ multiplex PCR, and TCRdb's table has in-frame clones only and misses some. Here the sample spans 250,000 to 300,000 clones, 88% being singletons. The material sequenced was peripheral blood. These receptors originate from a woman between 40 and 50 years old who had recovered from COVID-19.

V is TRBV18 and J is TRBJ2-7, with D maybe TRBD1 (5 bases). Germline V gene lookup returns CDR1 KGHSH and CDR2 LQKENI. Deletions cut 3 bases from V and 0 bases from J, with 9 bases between. This CDR3 contains 14 residues. This CDR3 reads CASSPDRNSYEQYF. CDR3 DNA: TGTGCCAGCTCACCCGACAGAAACTCCTACGAGCAGTACTTC.

The genes are TRBV7-9 and TRBJ1-5; 10 bases fit TRBD1. This CDR3 is 15 amino acids long. Germline CDR1 is SEHNR and CDR2 is FQNEAQ (reference sequence). The V and J ends lost 5 bases and 9 bases, in that order; junction bases with no gene match: 10. As DNA, the CDR3 is TGTGCCAGCAGCCGGGACAGGGGCTTCGGATCGCCCCAGCATTTT. It translates to CASSRDRGFGSPQHF. Filled out from reference TRBV7-9 and TRBJ1-5, the complete variable domain reads DTGVSQNPRHKITKRGQNVTFRCDPISEHNRLYWYRQTLGQGPEFLTYFQNEAQLEKSRLLSDRFSAERPKGSFSTLEIQRTEQGDSAMYLCASSRDRGFGSPQHFGDGTRLSIL.

This clone was detected only a few times. V and J are TRBV13 and TRBJ1-1; maybe TRBD1 (6 bases). V was pared by 0 bases and J by 3 bases, with 14 bases between. The V gene's germline CDR1 is PRHDT and CDR2 FYEKMQ (reference sequence). This CDR3 comprises 16 residues. The CDR3 region is CASSLGVLWGHTEAFF. The CDR3 DNA follows: TGTGCCAGCAGCTTAGGCGTCCTCTGGGGGCACACTGAAGCTTTCTTT.

The chain uses TRBV30 and TRBJ2-2; D uncertain. V gave up 0 bases and J gave up 5 bases, with 7 bases separating them. In germline, CDR1 is GTSNPN, CDR2 SVGIG (reference sequence). The CDR3 has 13 residues. The CDR3 sequence is CAWSVGFTGELFF. As DNA, the CDR3 is TGTGCCTGGAGTGTCGGGTTTACCGGGGAGCTGTTTTTT.

V and J are TRBV2 and TRBJ2-1; 8 nucleotides align to TRBD2. The CDR3 spans 14 residues. Trimming cost V 4 bases and J 10 bases; bases outside gene matches: 9. Germline-derived CDR1 and CDR2 are SNHLY and FYNNEI. CDR3 nucleotides: TGTGCCAGCAGTGGCCTAGCGGGCGGGGGGGAGCAGTTCTTC. Amino acids: CASSGLAGGGEQFF. Full variable domain (missing parts from reference TRBV2 and TRBJ2-1): EPEVTQTPSHQVTQMGQEVILRCVPISNHLYFYWYRQILGQKVEFLVSFYNNEISEKSEIFDDQFSVERPDGSNFTLKIRSTKLEDSAMYFCASSGLAGGGEQFFGPGTRLTVL.

Here the CDR3 DNA reads TGTGCCAGCAGTTTGATCCGGGGCAATCAGCCCCAGCATTTT. Amino acid sequence: CASSLIRGNQPQHF. V usage is TRBV28 and J usage is TRBJ1-5; no clear D gene. The CDR3 runs 14 residues. From germline, CDR1 is MDHEN and CDR2 SYDVKM. V dropped 3 bases and J dropped 2 bases, with 8 bases sitting between them. The full variable domain, its missing parts supplied by reference TRBV28 and TRBJ1-5, is DVKVTQSSRYLVKRTGEKVFLECVQDMDHENMFWYRQDPGLGLRLIYFSYDVKMKEKGDIPEGYSVSREKKERFSLILESASTNQTSMYLCASSLIRGNQPQHFGDGTRLSIL.

This chain links TRBV5-1 with TRBJ2-1; 7 bases fit TRBD2. The J segment lost 6 bases and the V segment lost 0 bases, leaving 6 bases of the junction unmatched. Germline values: CDR1 SGHRS, CDR2 YFSETQ. The CDR3 contains 15 residues. CDR3: CASSLEAGGGNEQFF. CDR3 nucleotides: TGCGCCAGCAGCTTGGAGGCAGGCGGGGGCAATGAGCAGTTCTTC.

CDR3 loop: CASWWGGRARGETQYF. CDR3 coding DNA: TGTGCCAGCTGGTGGGGCGGGAGGGCCCGTGGGGAGACCCAGTACTTC. The V and J genes are TRBV2 and TRBJ2-5; 9 bases fit TRBD2. The J segment lost 5 bases and the V segment lost 8 bases, leaving 15 bases of the junction unmatched. Germline V gene sequence: CDR1 SNHLY, CDR2 FYNNEI. The CDR3 has 16 residues.

The chain combines TRBV4-3 with TRBJ2-7; possible D gene TRBD2, 5 bases. Trimming stripped 0 bases from V and 4 bases from J, with 7 bases between. The germline gives CDR1 LGHNA, CDR2 YSLEER. This CDR3 is 13 amino acids long. In DNA form, the CDR3 reads TGCGCCAGCAGCCAAGAGAGGGCGTACGAGCAGTACTTC. Amino acid sequence: CASSQERAYEQYF.

V gene TRBV27 combines with J gene TRBJ1-5; TRBD1 matches 9 bases. V shed 4 bases, J shed 8 bases, and the junction held 6 bases outside the gene matches. The CDR3 runs to 14 residues. Germline V gene data show CDR1 as MNHEY and CDR2 as SMNVEV (reference sequence). This CDR3 reads CASSSDRGFEPQHF. Here the CDR3 DNA reads TGTGCCAGCAGTTCTGACAGGGGGTTTGAGCCCCAGCATTTT.

This clone was seen a handful of times. The chain links TRBV27 to TRBJ1-4, with 8 nucleotides matching TRBD1. Germline V gene data show CDR1 as MNHEY and CDR2 as SMNVEV (reference sequence). Unmatched junction bases numbered 4, after V lost 3 bases and J lost 7 bases. CDR3 size: 14 residues. The CDR3: CASSLDRDGEKLFF. CDR3 nucleotides: TGTGCCAGCAGTTTGGACAGGGACGGTGAAAAACTGTTTTTT.

The chain joins TRBV11-2 to TRBJ2-6; 7 bases map to TRBD1. Germline values: CDR1 SGHAT, CDR2 FQNNGV. This CDR3 is 18 amino acids long. With 5 bases clipped from V and 2 bases from J, the junction kept 12 bases outside the gene matches. For the CDR3, the DNA is TGTGCCAGCAGCCCCGATCCCAGACAGGGACCTGGGGCCAACGTCCTGACTTTC. This gives the protein CASSPDPRQGPGANVLTF. Based on the CDR3 plus reference TRBV11-2 and TRBJ2-6, the full variable domain is EAGVAQSPRYKIIEKRQSVAFWCNPISGHATLYWYQQILGQGPKLLIQFQNNGVVDDSQLPKDRFSAERLKGVDSTLKIQPAKLEDSAVYLCASSPDPRQGPGANVLTFGAGSRLTVL.

This chain joins TRBV7-8 and TRBJ2-5; 9 bases are shared with TRBD2. The junction had 10 bases not matched to a gene; V was cut back by 2 bases and J by 9 bases. The germline V gene encodes CDR1 SGHVS and CDR2 FQNEAQ. This CDR3 comprises 15 residues. CDR3 in amino acids: CASSLRGGLAPAQYF. The CDR3 DNA reads TGTGCCAGCAGCTTACGGGGGGGACTAGCCCCCGCCCAGTACTTC.

The rearrangement joins TRBV5-4 to TRBJ2-7, with TRBD2 matching over 10 bases. Germline V gives CDR1 SGHNT, CDR2 YYREEE (reference sequence). V dropped 2 bases and J dropped 0; count of bases not matched to a gene: 2. The CDR3 is 15 residues long. CDR3 sequence (DNA): TGTGCCAGCAGCTTTCGGACTAGCGGCTCCTACGAGCAGTACGTC. It specifies CASSFRTSGSYEQYV.

The chain links TRBV6-4 to TRBJ1-5; 7 positions match TRBD1. V shed 6 bases and J 7 bases; nucleotides not matched to a gene: 9. There are 14 residues in the CDR3. Germline V gene lookup returns CDR1 MRHNA and CDR2 SNTAGT. CDR3 nucleotide sequence: TGTGCCAGCAGCCCGGGACAGTCGGGACAGCCCCAGCATTTT. Translating gives CASSPGQSGQPQHF.

The V and J genes are TRBV11-2 and TRBJ1-2, with D tentatively TRBD1 (5 bases). The CDR3 extends over 15 amino acids. In germline, CDR1 is SGHAT, CDR2 FQNNGV. V was pared by 0 bases and J by 3 bases, with 11 bases between. The chain's CDR3 is CASSLDWGVDYGYTF. CDR3 nucleotide sequence: TGTGCCAGCAGCTTAGATTGGGGGGTCGACTATGGCTACACCTTC.

Only one count was recorded for this clone. The J gene is TRBJ1-1, the V gene TRBV9; D gene unclear. Germline V gives CDR1 SGDLS, CDR2 YYNGEE. The CDR3 covers 13 residues. Deletions cut 0 bases from V and 4 bases from J, with 7 bases between. CDR3 in amino acids: CASSVAPGTEAFF. CDR3 DNA sequence: TGTGCCAGCAGCGTAGCCCCAGGCACTGAAGCTTTCTTT.

The rearrangement joins TRBV11-2 to TRBJ2-3, with 13 bases that match TRBD2. Germline CDR1 is SGHAT and CDR2 is FQNNGV. CDR3 length: 16 residues. V lost 3 bases to trimming and J lost 6 bases; unmatched junction nucleotides: 6. The CDR3 nucleotides are TGTGCCAGCAGCTTTTGGACTAGCGGGAGTCCGGATACGCAGTATTTT. Its protein product is CASSFWTSGSPDTQYF.

This clone has just one count. The rearrangement links TRBV9 to TRBJ2-1; possible D gene TRBD1, 5 bases. Trimming shortened V by 2 bases and J by 10 bases, and 19 bases separated the two germline ends. Germline CDR1 SGDLS, CDR2 YYNGEE. The CDR3 is 15 amino acids. CDR3 loop: CASSVGATPQWEQFF. In DNA form, the CDR3 reads TGTGCCAGCAGCGTTGGGGCCACCCCCCAATGGGAGCAGTTCTTC.

The chain couples TRBV7-2 to TRBJ2-3; 12 bases are a match to TRBD1. J was trimmed by 14 bases and V by 5 bases; bases with no gene match: 5. This CDR3 contains 12 residues. Germline loops: CDR1 SGHTA, CDR2 FQGNSA. The CDR3 spells CASSPRDRGLYF. The CDR3, as DNA: TGTGCCAGCAGCCCCCGGGACAGGGGGCTGTATTTT.

The rearrangement links TRBV6-2 or TRBV6-3 to TRBJ2-1; 9 bases align to TRBD1. CDR1 MNHEY and CDR2 SVGEGT come from the germline V gene. J lost 1 base, V lost 2 bases, and 9 bases had no gene match. CDR3 size: 18 residues. The CDR3 is CASSYGWGQGLSYNEQFF. The CDR3 region has the DNA TGTGCCAGCAGTTACGGGTGGGGACAGGGTCTGTCCTACAATGAGCAGTTCTTC.

The genes are TRBV19 and TRBJ1-2; D is uncertain. The CDR3 covers 13 residues. Germline assignment: CDR1 LNHDA and CDR2 SQIVND (reference sequence). With 0 bases removed from V and 5 bases from J, the gap between germline ends came to 7 bases. The DNA of the CDR3 is TGTGCCAGTAGTATAGATCGGTTTTATGGCTACACCTTC. This encodes CASSIDRFYGYTF.

The J gene is TRBJ1-2, the V gene TRBV7-9; weak D call: TRBD1 (5 bases). CDR3 size: 13 residues. CDR1 and CDR2 (germline): SEHNR, FQNEAQ (reference sequence). V lost 7 bases, J lost 8 bases, and 17 bases lay in between. The CDR3 loop reads CASTRQPIVGYTF. CDR3 bases: TGTGCCAGCACAAGACAGCCCATCGTGGGCTACACCTTC.

This chain links TRBV11-2 with TRBJ1-1; D gene uncertain. Trimming took 1 base from V and 2 from J, leaving 11 bases between them. Germline loops: CDR1 SGHAT, CDR2 FQNNGV. CDR3 length: 15 residues. CDR3 DNA sequence: TGTGCCAGCAGCTTAGGAAGCCGCACCAACACTGAAGCTTTCTTT. This translates into CASSLGSRTNTEAFF.

This chain links TRBV9 with TRBJ2-7; 11 bases are shared with TRBD1. Per germline, CDR1 SGDLS and CDR2 YYNGEE. The ends lost 3 bases at V and 4 bases at J; junction bases unmatched: 3. CDR3 length equals 14 residues. DNA for the CDR3: TGTGCCAGCAGCGGGACAGGGGGCAAGTACGAGCAGTACTTC. It translates to CASSGTGGKYEQYF.

V and J are TRBV4-2 and TRBJ1-3; 9 bases are shared with TRBD1. After removal of 4 bases from V and 0 bases from J, the junction contained 13 bases not matched to a gene. Germline CDR1 reads LGHNA; CDR2 reads YNFKEQ. The CDR3 totals 19 residues. DNA of the CDR3: TGTGCCAGCAGCCGCACCACCGGGACAGGGATCAGCTCTGGAAACACCATATATTTT. As protein: CASSRTTGTGISSGNTIYF.

This chain uses TRBV10-3 with TRBJ1-5, with TRBD1 identical over 11 bases. Trimming took 6 bases from V and 6 from J; bases not matched to a gene: 7. The CDR3 is 15 amino acids. CDR1 is ENHRY and CDR2 is SYGVKD in the germline V gene. The CDR3 here is CAIRGTGGEGQPQHF. The DNA for the CDR3 is TGTGCCATCAGAGGGACAGGGGGTGAGGGTCAGCCCCAGCATTTT.